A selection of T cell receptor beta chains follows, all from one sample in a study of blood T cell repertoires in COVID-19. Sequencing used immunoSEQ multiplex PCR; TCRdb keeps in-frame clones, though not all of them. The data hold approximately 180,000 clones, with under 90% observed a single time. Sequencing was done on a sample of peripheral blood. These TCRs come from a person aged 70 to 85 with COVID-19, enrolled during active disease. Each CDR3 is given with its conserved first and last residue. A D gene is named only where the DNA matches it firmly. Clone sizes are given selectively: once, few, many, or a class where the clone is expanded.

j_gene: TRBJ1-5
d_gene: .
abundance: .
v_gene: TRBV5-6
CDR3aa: CASSLTGDGVGNQPQHF
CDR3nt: TGTGCCAGCAGCTTGACGGGGGATGGGGTGGGCAATCAGCCCCAGCATTTT

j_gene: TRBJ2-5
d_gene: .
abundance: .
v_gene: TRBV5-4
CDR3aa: CASSLVQGGQETQYF
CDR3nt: TGTGCCAGCAGCTTGGTCCAGGGTGGACAAGAGACCCAGTACTTC

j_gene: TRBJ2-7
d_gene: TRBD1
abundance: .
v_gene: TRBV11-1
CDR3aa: CASSPIGTVSYEQYF
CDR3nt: TGTGCCAGCAGCCCCATCGGGACAGTCTCCTACGAGCAGTACTTC

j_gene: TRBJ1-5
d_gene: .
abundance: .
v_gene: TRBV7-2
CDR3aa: CASSLDAGSSQPQHF
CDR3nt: TGTGCCAGCAGCTTAGATGCGGGAAGTAGTCAGCCCCAGCATTTT

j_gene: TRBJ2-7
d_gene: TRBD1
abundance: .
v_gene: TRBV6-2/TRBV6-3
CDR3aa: CASSWTGEGEQYF
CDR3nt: TGTGCCAGCAGTTGGACAGGGGAGGGCGAGCAGTACTTC

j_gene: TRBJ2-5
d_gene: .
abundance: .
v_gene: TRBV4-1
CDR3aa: CASSQNSEETQYF
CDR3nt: TGCGCCAGCAGCCAAAACAGTGAAGAGACCCAGTACTTC

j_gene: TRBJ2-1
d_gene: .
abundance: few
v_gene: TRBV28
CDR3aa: CASSPGGKVDYEQFF
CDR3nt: TGTGCCAGCAGTCCCGGAGGGAAAGTGGATTATGAGCAGTTCTTC

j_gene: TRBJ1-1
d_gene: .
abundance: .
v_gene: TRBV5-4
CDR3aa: CASSAPRTPLEAFF
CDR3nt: TGTGCCAGCAGCGCCCCTCGGACACCCCTTGAGGCTTTCTTT

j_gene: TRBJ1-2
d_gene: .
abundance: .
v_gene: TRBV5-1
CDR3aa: CASSYSGKYGYTF
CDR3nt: TGCGCCAGCAGCTACTCAGGGAAATATGGCTACACCTTC

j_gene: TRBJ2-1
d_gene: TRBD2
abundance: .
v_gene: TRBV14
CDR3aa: CASSREGLAGVEQFF
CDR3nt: TGTGCCAGCAGTCGCGAGGGACTAGCGGGAGTGGAACAGTTCTTC

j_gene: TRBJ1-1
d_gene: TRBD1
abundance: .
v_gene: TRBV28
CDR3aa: CASSRGVFTEAFF
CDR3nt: TGTGCCAGCAGCAGGGGGGTATTCACTGAAGCTTTCTTT

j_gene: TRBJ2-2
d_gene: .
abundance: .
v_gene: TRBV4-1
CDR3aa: CAEKRFNGELFF
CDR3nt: TGCGCAGAAAAGCGATTCAACGGGGAGCTGTTTTTT

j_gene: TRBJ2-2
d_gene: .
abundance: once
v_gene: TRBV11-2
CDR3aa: CASSLDTDTGELFF
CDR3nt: TGTGCCAGCAGCTTAGACACAGACACCGGGGAGCTGTTTTTT

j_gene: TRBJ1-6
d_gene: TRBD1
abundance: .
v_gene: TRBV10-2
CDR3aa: CASREATGFAPLHF
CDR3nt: TGCGCCAGCAGAGAAGCGACAGGGTTTGCGCCCCTCCACTTT

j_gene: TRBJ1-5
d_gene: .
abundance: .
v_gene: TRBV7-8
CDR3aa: CASSYNPWGDQPQHF
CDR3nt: TGTGCCAGCAGCTATAATCCGTGGGGGGATCAGCCCCAGCATTTT

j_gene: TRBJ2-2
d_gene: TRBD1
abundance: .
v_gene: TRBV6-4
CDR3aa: CASRQGATGELFF
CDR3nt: TGTGCCAGCAGACAGGGGGCCACCGGGGAGCTGTTTTTT

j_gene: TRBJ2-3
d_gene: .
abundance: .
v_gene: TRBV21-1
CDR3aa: CASSKEGASTDTQYF
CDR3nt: TGTGCCAGCAGCAAAGAAGGGGCCAGCACAGATACGCAGTATTTT

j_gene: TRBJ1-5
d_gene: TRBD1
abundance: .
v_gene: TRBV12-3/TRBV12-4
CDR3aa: CASRGQGGQPQHF
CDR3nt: TGTGCCAGCAGGGGACAGGGGGGTCAGCCCCAGCATTTT

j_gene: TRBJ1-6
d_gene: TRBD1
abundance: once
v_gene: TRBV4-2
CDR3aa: CASSQVPGGNNSPLHF
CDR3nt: TGTGCCAGCAGCCAGGTCCCAGGGGGTAATAATTCACCCCTCCACTTT

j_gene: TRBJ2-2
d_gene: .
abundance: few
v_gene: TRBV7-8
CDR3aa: CASSLVLSYRTGELFF
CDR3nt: TGTGCCAGCAGCTTAGTCCTATCATACCGCACCGGGGAGCTGTTTTTT

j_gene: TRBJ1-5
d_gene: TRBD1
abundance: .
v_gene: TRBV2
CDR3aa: CASRAGGIGNQPQHF
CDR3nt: TGTGCCAGCAGAGCAGGGGGCATTGGCAATCAGCCCCAGCATTTT

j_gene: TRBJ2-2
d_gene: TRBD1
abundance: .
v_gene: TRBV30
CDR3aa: CAWTRQGASTGELFF
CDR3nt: TGTGCCTGGACTAGGCAGGGGGCGAGCACCGGGGAGCTGTTTTTT

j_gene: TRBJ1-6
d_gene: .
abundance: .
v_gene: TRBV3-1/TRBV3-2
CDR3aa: CASSQDGAGNSPLHF
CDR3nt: TGTGCCAGCAGCCAAGATGGGGCAGGGAATTCACCCCTCCACTTT

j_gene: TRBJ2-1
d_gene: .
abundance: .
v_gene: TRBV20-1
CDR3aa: CSASRPGVYNEQFF
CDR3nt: TGCAGTGCTAGTCGGCCCGGGGTCTACAATGAGCAGTTCTTC

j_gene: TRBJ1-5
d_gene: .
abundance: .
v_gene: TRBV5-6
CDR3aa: CASSFYREEGQPQHF
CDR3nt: TGTGCCAGCAGCTTCTACAGGGAAGAAGGGCAGCCCCAGCATTTT

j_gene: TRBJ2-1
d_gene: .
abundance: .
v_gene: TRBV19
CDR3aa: CASSISSNNEQFF
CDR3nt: TGTGCCAGTAGTATAAGCTCCAACAATGAGCAGTTCTTC

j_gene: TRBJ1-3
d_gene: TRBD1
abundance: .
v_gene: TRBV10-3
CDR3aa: CAISALGQEGNTIYF
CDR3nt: TGTGCCATCAGTGCGCTTGGACAGGAGGGGAACACCATATATTTT

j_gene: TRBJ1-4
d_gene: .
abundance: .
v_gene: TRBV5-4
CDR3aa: CASSPDSGEKLFF
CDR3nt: TGTGCCAGCAGCCCAGACTCCGGGGAAAAACTGTTTTTT

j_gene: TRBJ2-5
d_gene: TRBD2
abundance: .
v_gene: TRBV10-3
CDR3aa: CAISESTLRLAGVETQYF
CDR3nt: TGTGCCATCAGTGAGTCAACACTAAGACTAGCGGGAGTAGAGACCCAGTACTTC

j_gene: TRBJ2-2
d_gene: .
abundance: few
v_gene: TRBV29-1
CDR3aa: CSVGVRTGELFF
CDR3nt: TGCAGCGTTGGAGTCAGGACCGGGGAGCTGTTTTTT

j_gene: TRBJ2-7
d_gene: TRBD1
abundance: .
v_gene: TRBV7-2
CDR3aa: CASSPRTGAGEQYF
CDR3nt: TGTGCCAGCAGCCCCCGGACAGGGGCGGGCGAGCAGTACTTC

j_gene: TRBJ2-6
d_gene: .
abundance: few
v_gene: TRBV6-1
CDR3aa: CASSETSGAGANVLTF
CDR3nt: TGTGCCAGCAGTGAAACGTCAGGGGCCGGGGCCAACGTCCTGACTTTC

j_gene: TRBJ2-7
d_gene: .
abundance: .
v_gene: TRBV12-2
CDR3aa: CASRLAQTYEQYF
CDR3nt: TGTGCAAGTCGCTTAGCGCAGACTTACGAGCAGTACTTC

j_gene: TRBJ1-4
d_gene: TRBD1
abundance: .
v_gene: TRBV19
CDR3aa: CASSSPPGQNNEKLFF
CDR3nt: TGTGCCAGTAGTAGCCCACCGGGACAGAATAATGAAAAACTGTTTTTT

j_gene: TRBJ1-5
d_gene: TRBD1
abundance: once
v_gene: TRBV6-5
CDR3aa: CASSYRTGRFPQHF
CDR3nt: TGTGCCAGCAGTTATAGGACAGGGAGGTTCCCCCAGCATTTT

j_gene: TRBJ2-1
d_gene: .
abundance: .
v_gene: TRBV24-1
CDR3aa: CATSDPSIVAEQFF
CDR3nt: TGTGCCACCAGTGATCCAAGTATTGTGGCTGAGCAGTTCTTC

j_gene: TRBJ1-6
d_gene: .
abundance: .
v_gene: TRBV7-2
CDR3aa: CASSLTGGFNNSPLHF
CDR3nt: TGTGCCAGCAGCTTGACTGGGGGGTTTAATAATTCACCCCTCCACTTT

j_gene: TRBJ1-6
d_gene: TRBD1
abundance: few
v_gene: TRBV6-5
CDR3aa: CASRPRQGEAPLHF
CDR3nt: TGTGCCAGCAGGCCCCGACAGGGAGAAGCACCCCTCCACTTT

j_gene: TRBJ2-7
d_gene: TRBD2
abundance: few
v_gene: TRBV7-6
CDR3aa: CASSLEGTSGKKFYEQYF
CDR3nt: TGTGCCAGCAGCTTAGAGGGGACTAGCGGGAAGAAGTTCTACGAGCAGTACTTC

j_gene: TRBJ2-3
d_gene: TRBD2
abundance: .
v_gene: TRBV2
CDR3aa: CASSRAGLSDTQYF
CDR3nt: TGTGCCAGTTCTAGAGCGGGACTTTCAGATACGCAGTATTTT

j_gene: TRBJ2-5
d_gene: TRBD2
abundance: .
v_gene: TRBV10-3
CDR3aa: CAISPRTSQETQYF
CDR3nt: TGTGCCATCAGTCCACGGACTAGCCAAGAGACCCAGTACTTC

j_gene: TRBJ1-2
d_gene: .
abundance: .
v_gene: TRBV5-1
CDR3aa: CASSPQVGEYGYTF
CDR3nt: TGCGCCAGCAGCCCTCAAGTCGGGGAATATGGCTACACCTTC

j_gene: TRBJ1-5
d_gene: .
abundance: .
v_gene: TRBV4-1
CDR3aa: CASSRDQGKAGQHF
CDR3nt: TGCGCCAGCAGCCGTGATCAGGGGAAGGCGGGTCAGCATTTT

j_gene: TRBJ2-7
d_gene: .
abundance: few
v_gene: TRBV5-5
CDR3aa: CASSFGRGYEQYF
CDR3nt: TGTGCCAGCAGCTTCGGTAGAGGCTACGAGCAGTACTTC

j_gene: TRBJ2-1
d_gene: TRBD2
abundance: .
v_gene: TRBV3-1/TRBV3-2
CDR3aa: CATGLAGNEQFF
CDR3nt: TGTGCCACGGGACTAGCAGGGAATGAGCAGTTCTTC

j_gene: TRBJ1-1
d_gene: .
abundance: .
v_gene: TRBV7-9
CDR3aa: CASSSGQHTEAFF
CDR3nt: TGTGCCAGCAGCTCAGGACAGCACACTGAAGCTTTCTTT

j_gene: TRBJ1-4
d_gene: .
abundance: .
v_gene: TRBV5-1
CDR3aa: CASSLEGVEKLFF
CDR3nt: TGCGCCAGCAGCTTGGAGGGGGTTGAAAAACTGTTTTTT

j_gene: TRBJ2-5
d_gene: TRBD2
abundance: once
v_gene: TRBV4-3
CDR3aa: CASSQDILAGGGTQYF
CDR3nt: TGCGCCAGCAGCCAAGATATCCTAGCGGGGGGAGGGACCCAGTACTTC

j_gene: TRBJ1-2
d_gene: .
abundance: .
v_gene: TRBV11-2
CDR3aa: CASSLAPSLSGYTF
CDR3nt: TGTGCCAGCAGCTTAGCCCCCTCCCTGTCCGGCTACACCTTC

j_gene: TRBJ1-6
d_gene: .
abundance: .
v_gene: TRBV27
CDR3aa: CASSSYPSAGTNSPLHF
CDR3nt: TGTGCCAGCAGTTCCTACCCATCCGCAGGAACAAATTCACCCCTCCACTTT

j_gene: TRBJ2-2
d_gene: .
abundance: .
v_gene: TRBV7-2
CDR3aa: CASSFRGSGELFF
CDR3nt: TGTGCCAGCAGCTTTCGGGGATCCGGGGAGCTGTTTTTT

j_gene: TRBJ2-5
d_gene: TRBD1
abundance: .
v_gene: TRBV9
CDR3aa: CASSPGQGTETQYF
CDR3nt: TGTGCCAGCAGCCCGGGACAGGGGACCGAGACCCAGTACTTC

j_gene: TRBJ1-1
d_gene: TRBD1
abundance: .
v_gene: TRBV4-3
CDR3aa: CASSQKRQGNTEAFF
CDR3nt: TGCGCCAGCAGTCAAAAAAGACAGGGGAACACTGAAGCTTTCTTT

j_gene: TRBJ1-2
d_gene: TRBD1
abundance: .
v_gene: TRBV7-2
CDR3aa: CASSPRPGQEDYTF
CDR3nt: TGTGCCAGCAGCCCTAGACCGGGACAGGAGGACTACACCTTC

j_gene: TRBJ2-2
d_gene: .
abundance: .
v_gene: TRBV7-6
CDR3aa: CASSPVGKKVTGELFF
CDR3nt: TGTGCCAGCAGCCCGGTGGGCAAGAAGGTAACCGGGGAGCTGTTTTTT